This T cell receptor (beta chain) emerged from a study of blood T cell repertoires in COVID-19. For the study at large: Researchers got acute and convalescent COVID-19 samples from the United States, Italy and Spain. The analysed material was cDNA or gDNA that came from T cells, B-cell-depleted T cells, or PBMCs.

Original data processing: It was from reference gene primer amplification that nucleated cell counts were estimated. Assay used: immunoSEQ multiplex PCR; TCRdb lists only in-frame clones, some missing. Clone size and V and J calls were adopted from that table, with D and trimming inferred from the DNA. The repertoire holds over 55,000 clones, with 87% as singletons. Patients of the Seattle cohort, enrolled during active infection, were followed longitudinally. The CDR3 has 12 residues. The V gene's germline CDR1 is SEHNR and CDR2 FQNEAQ (reference sequence). V was cut by 3 bases and J by 5 bases, with 7 bases left in between.

The chain joins TRBV7-9 to TRBJ1-2; a possible D gene is TRBD1 (5 bases). The clonotype was recovered from a woman aged 80 or older with COVID-19, enrolled during active disease. Sequencing was carried out using peripheral blood. CDR3 region: CASSFGGYGYTF. The CDR3 DNA reads TGTGCCAGCAGCTTCGGGGGTTATGGCTACACCTTC.